These 5 T cell receptor beta chains were sequenced from one sample in a study of early T cells in non-severe SARS-CoV-2 infection. TCRdb processed the 5' RACE reads anew with MiXCR; each CDR3 protein has one entry. In the table there are under 60,000 distinct CDR3 sequences, around 7.5% of which are singletons. Sequenced: whole blood. The receptors were gathered from an adult who was a healthcare worker with PCR-confirmed SARS-CoV-2 infection or an uninfected control (not recorded which).

In this sample, this clonotype turned up a few times. The chain joins TRBV19 to TRBJ2-7; perhaps D is TRBD1 or TRBD2 (5 bases each). Germline V CDR1 and CDR2: LNHDA, SQIVND (reference sequence). V was cut by 4 bases and J by 3 bases, with 16 bases left in between. The CDR3 covers 15 residues. CDR3 DNA sequence: TGTGCCAGTAGTACATCCGGGACCTGGGGCTACGAGCAGTACTTC. The encoded protein is CASSTSGTWGYEQYF.

The chain links TRBV19 to TRBJ1-1; D perhaps matches TRBD1 (5 bases). Trimming pared 7 bases from V and 1 base from J, leaving 10 bases between. This CDR3 region has 13 residues. CDR1 is LNHDA and CDR2 is SQIVND in the germline V gene (reference sequence). The CDR3 is CASTLGQNTEAFF. In DNA, the CDR3 is TGTGCCAGTACCCTAGGACAGAACACTGAAGCTTTCTTT.

There are a few counts of this clonotype. The chain uses TRBV6-1 and TRBJ1-1, with 8 bases identical to TRBD1. The CDR3 length is 16 residues. Germline trimming cut 2 bases from V and 0 bases from J; bases unmatched to any gene: 5. Germline lookup yields CDR1 MNHNS and CDR2 SASEGT. CDR3 in amino acids: CASSERVDRVNTEAFF. The CDR3 DNA follows: TGTGCCAGCAGTGAAAGAGTGGACAGGGTGAACACTGAAGCTTTCTTT.

This clonotype occurred many times. The rearrangement links TRBV7-9 to TRBJ2-2; D remains unclear. The CDR3 covers 12 residues. V lost 4 bases and J lost 4, with 4 bases in between. Germline V CDR1 and CDR2: SEHNR, FQNEAQ (reference sequence). The CDR3 region has the DNA TGTGCCAGCAGCTATTTCACCGGGGAGCTGTTTTTT. It encodes CASSYFTGELFF.

J is TRBJ1-2 and V is TRBV11-2, with D possibly TRBD1 on 5 matching bases. Between the trimmed V and J ends, which lost 5 bases and 5 bases, there was a span of 9 bases. The germline gives CDR1 SGHAT, CDR2 FQNNGV. This CDR3 is 12 amino acids long. The CDR3 DNA is TGTGCCAGCAGCGCGGGACTGTATGGCTACACCTTC. Translating gives CASSAGLYGYTF.